This T cell receptor (beta chain) is from a study of control samples from healthy donors and cancer patients. Assay used: immunoSEQ multiplex PCR; TCRdb lists only in-frame clones, some missing. The sample has about 140,000 clones, roughly 92% seen once. Trimming removed 2 bases at V and 1 base at J, with 6 bases between. Per the germline V gene, CDR1 is MNHEY and CDR2 is SVGAGI. The CDR3 runs 14 residues. The source is a man aged 35 to 55 in good health. The source material was blood. This chain connects TRBV6-5 to TRBJ1-3, with unresolved D. CDR3 coding DNA: TGTGCCAGCAGTTACCGGGGATCTGGAAACACCATATATTTT. This gives the protein CASSYRGSGNTIYF.